A single sample is the source of the 27 T cell receptor beta chains below, sequenced in a study of T cells in Graves' hyperthyroidism and ophthalmopathy. What was amplified from RNA transcripts were TCR beta CDR3 regions. The HTBI primer set drove a first-round RT-PCR of the TCR CDR3. TCRdb analysed the multiplex PCR reads with MiXCR anew, one entry per CDR3 protein. The sample lists tens of thousands of distinct CDR3 sequences, approximately 53% occurring once. Sequencing was performed on peripheral blood or thyroid tissue (not recorded which). The source is a man younger than 35 with Graves' hyperthyroidism.

The table lists this clonotype with a few counts. V and J are TRBV28 and TRBJ1-2; D gene uncertain. Trimming stripped 5 bases from V and 5 bases from J, with 24 bases between. CDR3 size: 17 residues. Germline V lookup: CDR1 MDHEN, CDR2 SYDVKM. The CDR3 region has the DNA TGTGCCAGCAGTACTCAACGGGGTAGGGCAACCCCATATGGCTACACCTTC. It codes for CASSTQRGRATPYGYTF.

This clonotype came up many times. This chain uses TRBV7-2 with TRBJ1-2; a weak D match, TRBD1 (6 bases). The CDR3 is made up of 14 amino acids. Germline V CDR1 and CDR2: SGHTA, FQGNSA. The V and J ends lost 0 bases and 8 bases respectively, with 13 bases between them. The CDR3 bases are TGTGCCAGCAGCTTAGCCACAGGGTCAGACGGCTACACCTTC. Amino acids: CASSLATGSDGYTF.

This clonotype was picked up a small number of times. The chain is built from TRBV14 and TRBJ2-7; D perhaps matches TRBD2 (5 bases). The CDR3 spans 15 residues. V was trimmed by 0 bases and J by 1 base, leaving 10 bases between them. From germline, CDR1 is SGHDN and CDR2 FVKESK. The CDR3, as DNA: TGTGCCAGCAGCCAAGAAGCGGACGGGTCCTACGAGCAGTACTTC. Amino acid sequence: CASSQEADGSYEQYF.

This clonotype was observed many times. The chain has TRBV7-2 and TRBJ2-7; D is unresolved. Trimming left V 2 bases short and J 4 bases short, with 12 bases between. The CDR3 has 14 amino acids. CDR1 is SGHTA and CDR2 is FQGNSA in the germline V gene. CDR3 loop: CASSLSRAVYEQYF. The CDR3, as DNA: TGTGCCAGCAGCTTAAGCCGGGCCGTTTACGAGCAGTACTTC.

This clonotype was seen repeatedly, ten times or more. V is TRBV19 and J is TRBJ1-5; TRBD1 agrees at 12 bases. V gave up 6 bases and J gave up 2 bases; unmatched junction bases: 2. The CDR3 consists of 15 residues. Germline CDR1 reads LNHDA; CDR2 reads SQIVND (reference sequence). CDR3 region: CASRGQGAGNQPQHF. The CDR3 DNA reads TGTGCCAGTAGGGGACAGGGGGCCGGCAATCAGCCCCAGCATTTT.

This clonotype has more than one count but fewer than ten. The chain recombines TRBV30 with TRBJ1-2; D may be TRBD1 (5 bases). Germline lookup yields CDR1 GTSNPN and CDR2 SVGIG (reference sequence). The CDR3 runs to 13 residues. Trimming stripped 1 base from V and 6 bases from J, with 12 bases between. For the CDR3, the DNA is TGTGCCTGGAGTGCGGGACTGCCGAATGGCTACACCTTC. Residues: CAWSAGLPNGYTF.

The chain links TRBV2 to TRBJ2-5; 7 bases are a match to TRBD1. The CDR3 length is 14 residues. Germline V gene sequence: CDR1 SNHLY, CDR2 FYNNEI. V was clipped by 5 bases and J by 1 base; unmatched bases: 4. The CDR3 protein is CASSHRDSQETQYF. CDR3 sequence (DNA): TGTGCCAGCAGTCACCGGGACAGCCAAGAGACCCAGTACTTC.

Concerning this clonotype: Since a much larger clone is just one base distant, this may be a read error. CDR3 sequence: CSVRPGTGDYEQYF. CDR3 DNA sequence: TGCAGCGTGAGGCCCGGGACAGGGGACTACGAGCAGTACTTC. This chain connects TRBV29-1 to TRBJ2-7; 10 bases fit TRBD1. The V gene's germline CDR1 is SQVTM and CDR2 ANQGSEA. The CDR3 is 14 amino acids. V dropped 6 bases and J dropped 3; count of bases not matched to a gene: 8.

The chain recombines TRBV6-5 with TRBJ1-2; no clear D gene. Germline CDR1 is MNHEY and CDR2 is SVGAGI. This CDR3 region has 11 residues. V dropped 2 bases and J dropped 7 bases, with 5 bases sitting between them. This CDR3 is CASSYGFGYTF. CDR3 in DNA: TGTGCCAGCAGTTACGGATTTGGCTACACCTTC.

Notes on this clonotype: This sequence may be a read error, since a much larger clone differs from it by one base. This chain joins TRBV7-2 and TRBJ2-3; D is unclear. The CDR3 loop spans 12 amino acids. CDR1 and CDR2 (germline): SGHTA, FQGNSA. The DNA of the CDR3 is TGTGCCGGCAGCATAAACACAGATACGCAGTATTTT. Translated, it gives CAGSINTDTQYF.

In the case of this clonotype: The junction departs from germline at one end; a sequencing error may be responsible. The chain uses TRBV29-1 and TRBJ2-6; D is perhaps TRBD2 (5 bases). Germline CDR1 SQVTM, CDR2 ANQGSEA. This CDR3 has 17 amino acids. Here the CDR3 DNA reads TGCAACGTTGAAGATCGGGGAACGAGCTCTGGGGCCAACGTCCTGACTTTC. This gives the protein CNVEDRGTSSGANVLTF.

The chain employs TRBV5-1 and TRBJ2-5; 8 nucleotides line up with TRBD2. Germline CDR1 and CDR2: SGHRS and YFSETQ. Germline trimming cut 0 bases from V and 5 bases from J; bases unmatched to any gene: 18. The CDR3 loop spans 19 amino acids. CDR3 in DNA: TGCGCCAGCAGCTTGGTAGCGGGGCCCGGGGAGCTGCGGGCGGAGACCCAGTACTTC. Translating it yields CASSLVAGPGELRAETQYF.

This clonotype is judged medium-sized. The chain has TRBV10-3 and TRBJ2-6; TRBD1 might be the D (5 bases). V lost 0 bases and J lost 4, with 10 bases in between. The CDR3 totals 16 residues. Germline CDR1 is ENHRY and CDR2 is SYGVKD. The CDR3 loop reads CAISESQGAGANVLTF. As DNA, the CDR3 is TGTGCCATCAGTGAGTCGCAGGGCGCAGGGGCCAACGTCCTGACTTTC.

This clonotype is a singleton in its sample. One end of the junction fails to match germline, which may point to a read error. The chain uses TRBV27 and TRBJ1-5; 7 bases fit TRBD1. Germline V CDR1 and CDR2: MNHEY, SMNVEV (reference sequence). The CDR3 is made up of 15 amino acids. This CDR3 is CASSSPTGWGQPQHF. In DNA, the CDR3 is TGCGCCAGCAGTTCCCCGACAGGGTGGGGCCAGCCCCAGCATTTT.

This clonotype was observed many times. The V and J genes are TRBV7-2 and TRBJ2-5, with 9 bases aligning to TRBD1. The junction had 11 bases not matched to a gene; V was cut back by 4 bases and J by 2 bases. This CDR3 comprises 17 residues. Per the germline V gene, CDR1 is SGHTA and CDR2 is FQGNSA. The CDR3 nucleotides read TGTGCCAGCAGCTACAGATCCGGGACAGGGTATCAAGAGACCCAGTACTTC. Protein: CASSYRSGTGYQETQYF.

This clonotype was detected many times. The chain links TRBV7-9 to TRBJ1-1, with TRBD1 as a possible D gene (5 bases). This CDR3 region has 16 residues. Deletions cut 3 bases from V and 5 bases from J, with 19 bases between. Germline V gene lookup returns CDR1 SEHNR and CDR2 FQNEAQ (reference sequence). Here the CDR3 reads CASSFTAGAGWTEAFF. For the CDR3, the DNA is TGTGCCAGCAGCTTTACCGCCGGGGCAGGGTGGACTGAAGCTTTCTTT.

This clonotype has ten or more counts. The chain couples TRBV9 to TRBJ2-7; 8 bases match TRBD1. The V gene's germline CDR1 is SGDLS and CDR2 YYNGEE. Losses at the gene ends were 7 bases for V and 6 bases for J; bases not matched to a gene: 9. This CDR3 contains 13 residues. In nucleotides, the CDR3 is TGTGCCAGCGCCCTGTTAACAGGGGGCGAGCAGTACTTC. It is translated as CASALLTGGEQYF.

This clonotype was detected many times. The chain has TRBV15 and TRBJ1-5; D remains unclear. This CDR3 comprises 13 residues. Trimming removed 2 bases at V and 0 bases at J, with 2 bases between. Looked up from germline, CDR1 is LNHNV and CDR2 is YYDKDF (reference sequence). CDR3 DNA sequence: TGTGCCACCAGCAGAAATAGCAATCAGCCCCAGCATTTT. This encodes CATSRNSNQPQHF.

This clonotype was observed once. The CDR3 sequence is CASSLSNTPYEQYF. The CDR3 DNA reads TGTGCCAGCAGCTTAAGTAACACCCCCTACGAGCAGTACTTC. The rearrangement uses TRBV7-9 and TRBJ2-7; unclear D gene. The CDR3 extends over 14 amino acids. Deletions cut 2 bases from V and 2 bases from J, with 10 bases between. The germline V gene has CDR1 SEHNR and CDR2 FQNEAQ (reference sequence). Full variable domain (outside the CDR3, taken from reference TRBV7-9 and TRBJ2-7): DTGVSQNPRHKITKRGQNVTFRCDPISEHNRLYWYRQTLGQGPEFLTYFQNEAQLEKSRLLSDRFSAERPKGSFSTLEIQRTEQGDSAMYLCASSLSNTPYEQYFGPGTRLTVT.

This clonotype was counted ten times or more. For the CDR3, the DNA is TGTGCCAGCAGGCCCGGACAGGGCGGGACCGGGGAGCTGTTTTTT. It codes for CASRPGQGGTGELFF. The rearrangement joins TRBV7-9 to TRBJ2-2, with 8 nucleotides matching TRBD1. J lost 5 bases, V lost 6 bases, and 8 bases had no gene match. The CDR3 sequence is 15 residues long. Germline assignment: CDR1 SEHNR and CDR2 FQNEAQ (reference sequence).

The V call is TRBV7-2, the J call TRBJ2-7; the D gene is possibly TRBD2 (7 bases). Trimming took 2 bases from V and 7 from J, leaving 12 bases between them. Germline V gene data show CDR1 as SGHTA and CDR2 as FQGNSA. There are 13 residues in the CDR3. CDR3 nucleotides: TGTGCCAGCAGCTTACGGGGGGCGTCGGAGCAGTACTTC. Translating gives CASSLRGASEQYF.

The chain links TRBV15 to TRBJ1-5; D unresolved. Germline V gene lookup returns CDR1 LNHNV and CDR2 YYDKDF (reference sequence). This CDR3 region has 13 residues. Deletions cut 3 bases from V and 5 bases from J, with 8 bases between. The DNA for the CDR3 is TGTGCCACCAGCAGCTTACGGGATCAGCCCCAGCATTTT. Protein: CATSSLRDQPQHF.

This clonotype was recorded once. CDR3 bases: TGTGCCAGTAGTCCGACGGGCAATCAGCCCCAGCATTTT. This sequence encodes CASSPTGNQPQHF. This chain connects TRBV19 to TRBJ1-5; D is unclear. This CDR3 contains 13 residues. Germline values: CDR1 LNHDA, CDR2 SQIVND (reference sequence). Trimming cost V 5 bases and J 2 bases, with 7 bases left between them.

This clonotype was detected once. The chain combines TRBV12-3 or TRBV12-4 with TRBJ2-5; TRBD2 agrees at 10 bases. The J segment lost 7 bases and the V segment lost 3 bases, leaving 5 bases of the junction unmatched. The CDR3 spans 14 residues. The CDR3 nucleotides are TGTGCCAGCAGTTTTACTAGCGGGATGAGGACCCAGTACTTC. It specifies CASSFTSGMRTQYF.

The rearrangement uses TRBV20-1 and TRBJ1-1, with 12 bases identical to TRBD1. Germline trimming cut 1 base from V and 4 bases from J; bases unmatched to any gene: 4. The CDR3 is made up of 15 amino acids. The germline gives CDR1 DFQATT, CDR2 SNEGSKA (reference sequence). The DNA for the CDR3 is TGCAGTGCTAGAGGGGACAGGGGGCCTAGCACTGAAGCTTTCTTT. It encodes CSARGDRGPSTEAFF.

In its sample, this clonotype was seen many times. The chain combines TRBV5-8 with TRBJ2-5, with D hard to call. CDR1 is SGHTS, CDR2 YDEGEE, per germline. This CDR3 is built from 12 residues. With 7 bases removed from V and 4 bases from J, the gap between germline ends came to 11 bases. CDR3 sequence reads: CASGFGSETQYF. The CDR3 DNA reads TGTGCCAGCGGTTTCGGGTCAGAGACCCAGTACTTC.

Only a few counts were recorded for this clonotype. V gene TRBV11-1 combines with J gene TRBJ2-7; D gene unclear. CDR1 is SGHAT and CDR2 is FQDESV in the germline V gene (reference sequence). V dropped 5 bases and J dropped 2 bases, with 10 bases sitting between them. This CDR3 spans 13 amino acids. DNA of the CDR3: TGTGCCAGCAGCGAAGGGAAAACCTACGAGCAGTACTTC. Translation: CASSEGKTYEQYF.